The next 4 T cell receptor beta chains were all read from a single sample in a study of T cells in women clearing cervical HPV infection. Some clones are missing from TCRdb's copy, which holds only in-frame ones; the method was immunoSEQ multiplex PCR. The table for this sample gives under 35,000 clones. The sample consisted of blood buffy coat. These receptors were collected from a woman between 18 and 69 years old with a cervical HPV16 infection that either progressed to CIN3+ or cleared (not recorded which).

Comment on this clone: From the germline J gene comes the end of the CDR3, since the read stops 3 residues before it. V is TRBV19 and J is TRBJ1-5; 7 bases map to TRBD1. V trimming: 3 bases; J trimming: 7 bases; junction bases outside the gene matches: 9. Germline CDR1 and CDR2: LNHDA and SQIVND (reference sequence). This CDR3 spans 15 amino acids. The CDR3 loop reads CASSMTGTTGQPQHF. CDR3 bases read: TGTGCCAGTAGTATGACAGGGACAACAGGACAGCCC.

Remarks on this clone: The DNA ends 3 residues before the CDR3 does, and the rest of the CDR3 is filled in from the germline J gene. The rearrangement joins TRBV7-9 to TRBJ1-1; D is perhaps TRBD1 (6 bases). The V gene lost 3 bases and the J gene lost 7 bases, with 18 bases spanning the gap. The CDR3 is 15 residues long. Germline-derived CDR1 and CDR2 are SEHNR and FQNEAQ (reference sequence). CDR3 DNA (partial): TGTGCCAGCAGCTTCGGACGAGGGGGGGCGGTTGAA. Protein: CASSFGRGGAVE. The whole CDR3 sequence is CASSFGRGGAVEAFF.

Regarding this clone: The read comes to an end 3 residues before the CDR3 does, leaving the germline J gene to fill in the end. The J gene is TRBJ2-2, the V gene TRBV6-1; D is undetermined. Germline values: CDR1 MNHNS, CDR2 SASEGT. V gave up 2 bases and J gave up 7 bases, with 17 bases separating them. This CDR3 is 16 amino acids long. The CDR3 protein is CASSESRLTSGGELFF. The sequenced part of the CDR3 DNA is TGTGCCAGCAGTGAATCTCGCCTCACCTCGGGCGGGGAG.

Regarding this clone: The DNA ends 3 residues before the CDR3 does, and the rest of the CDR3 is filled in from the germline J gene. The chain carries TRBV19 and TRBJ2-3; possibly TRBD1 for D (5 bases). The CDR3 is 15 amino acids. Germline-derived CDR1 and CDR2 are LNHDA and SQIVND (reference sequence). The CDR3: CASSSIRTSNQPQYF. CDR3 bases read: TGTGCCAGTAGTAGTATTCGGACAAGCAATCAGCCG.